The next 26 T cell receptor beta chains were all read from a single sample in a study of response to subunit inactivated influenza vaccine. TCRdb processed the RT-PCR reads anew with MiXCR; each CDR3 protein has one entry. The sample has roughly 700,000 distinct CDR3 sequences, roughly 14% seen once; the top ten hold around 10%. Sample: PBMCs from blood, taken roughly 13 days after vaccination. These receptors all stem from a man over 45 who received an inactivated influenza vaccine.

The table lists this clonotype with many counts. V is TRBV7-2 and J is TRBJ2-3; D is unclear. The length of the CDR3 is 17 residues. With 1 base removed from V and 5 bases from J, the gap between germline ends came to 19 bases. The germline CDR1 and CDR2 sequences are SGHTA and FQGNSA. CDR3: CASSLGSVYSLGDTQYF. CDR3 coding DNA: TGTGCCAGCAGCTTAGGGTCAGTGTATAGTTTAGGAGATACGCAGTATTTT.

The gene calls are TRBV29-1 and TRBJ2-7, with D tentatively TRBD1 (5 bases). CDR3 length equals 13 residues. Germline CDR1 and CDR2: SQVTM and ANQGSEA. Trimming pared 2 bases from V and 3 bases from J, leaving 11 bases between. In DNA, the CDR3 is TGCAGCGTTGAAACAGGTCTAAGCTACGAGCAGTACTTC. It encodes CSVETGLSYEQYF.

The chain combines TRBV30 with TRBJ2-1, with a possible D match to TRBD2 (6 bases). Trimming removed 2 bases at V and 5 bases at J, with 16 bases between. CDR3 length equals 15 residues. Per the germline V gene, CDR1 is GTSNPN and CDR2 is SVGIG (reference sequence). The CDR3 loop reads CAWSTLTRPNNEQFF. The CDR3 coding sequence is TGTGCCTGGAGTACCCTGACTAGACCGAACAATGAGCAGTTCTTC.

The chain combines TRBV24-1 with TRBJ2-5, with 10 positions matching TRBD2. The junction had 4 bases not matched to a gene; V was cut back by 4 bases and J by 3 bases. Germline V gene sequence: CDR1 KGHDR, CDR2 SFDVKD. The length of the CDR3 is 15 residues. The CDR3 DNA reads TGTGCCACCAGTGACAGACTAGCGGGTAAAGAGACCCAGTACTTC. It is translated as CATSDRLAGKETQYF.

This clonotype has a handful of counts. The gene calls are TRBV7-2 and TRBJ1-2, with 8 bases fitting TRBD1. Germline-derived CDR1 and CDR2 are SGHTA and FQGNSA. The junction had 4 bases not matched to a gene; V was cut back by 4 bases and J by 6 bases. The CDR3 length is 13 residues. The CDR3 region has the DNA TGTGCCAGCAGCTCACGACAGGGGAATGGCTACACCTTC. Amino acids: CASSSRQGNGYTF.

This clonotype has more than one count but fewer than ten. The chain carries TRBV3-1 and TRBJ2-7; 13 nucleotides match TRBD2. Per germline, CDR1 LGHDT and CDR2 YNNKEL (reference sequence). V lost 6 bases and J lost 5; bases outside the gene matches: 1. CDR3 size: 13 residues. CDR3 residues: CASRGLAGDEQYF. DNA for the CDR3: TGTGCCAGCAGAGGACTAGCGGGAGACGAGCAGTACTTC.

The genes are TRBV5-6 and TRBJ2-1, with 10 bases lining up with TRBD2. J lost 5 bases, V lost 2 bases, and 4 bases had no gene match. CDR3 length: 15 residues. CDR1 is SGHDT and CDR2 is YYEEEE in the germline V gene. CDR3: CASSLPSGSHNEQFF. CDR3 nucleotide sequence: TGTGCCAGCAGCTTACCTAGCGGGAGTCACAATGAGCAGTTCTTC.

The J gene is TRBJ1-1, the V gene TRBV6-4; no definite D call. Germline CDR1 reads MRHNA; CDR2 reads SNTAGT. The CDR3 contains 13 residues. The germline V and J ends were trimmed by 4 bases and 2 bases, with 8 bases remaining between them. The CDR3 nucleotides read TGTGCCAGCAGTGCTTCACCAAACACTGAAGCTTTCTTT. Protein product: CASSASPNTEAFF.

This clonotype turned up a few times. The chain employs TRBV20-1 and TRBJ1-2, with 9 bases aligning to TRBD1. This CDR3 comprises 14 residues. The germline V gene has CDR1 DFQATT and CDR2 SNEGSKA (reference sequence). J lost 7 bases, V lost 6 bases, and 12 bases had no gene match. CDR3 nucleotide sequence: TGCAGTGCCTCTAGTTATGGGACAGGGATTGGCTACACCTTC. As protein: CSASSYGTGIGYTF.

There are a few counts of this clonotype. As DNA, the CDR3 is TGTGCCACCAGTGACAATCGACTTGTCACAGATACGCAGTATTTT. Amino acid sequence: CATSDNRLVTDTQYF. This rearrangement joins TRBV24-1 to TRBJ2-3; D is uncertain. The ends were cut back, 4 bases at V and 2 bases at J, with 12 bases in the middle. The germline CDR1 and CDR2 sequences are KGHDR and SFDVKD. The length of the CDR3 is 15 residues.

This clonotype has more than one count but fewer than ten. At one end the junction does not follow the germline gene, possibly because of a read error. The rearrangement joins TRBV5-1 to TRBJ2-3, with TRBD2 identical over 8 bases. Germline CDR1 SGHRS, CDR2 YFSETQ. This CDR3 spans 13 amino acids. The CDR3 here is CASSLESGRDSDF. CDR3 nucleotides: TGCGCCAGCAGCTTGGAAAGCGGGAGAGACTCGGATTTT. The full variable domain, its missing parts supplied by reference TRBV5-1 and TRBJ2-3, is KAGVTQTPRYLIKTRGQQVTLSCSPISGHRSVSWYQQTPGQGLQFLFEYFSETQRNKGNFPGRFSGRQFSNSRSEMNVSTLELGDSALYLCASSLESGRDSDFGPGTRLTVL.

The sample holds a few counts of this clonotype. The chain carries TRBV5-1 and TRBJ2-7, with D perhaps given as TRBD1 or TRBD2 (6 bases each). Germline values: CDR1 SGHRS, CDR2 YFSETQ. This CDR3 contains 12 residues. Trimming took off 5 bases at V and 5 bases at J, with 11 bases between the two ends. The CDR3 loop is CASSNRGDEQYF. The CDR3 DNA sequence: TGCGCCAGCAGTAATAGGGGGGACGAGCAGTACTTC.

This clonotype was detected only a few times. The chain is built from TRBV7-2 and TRBJ2-7; possible D gene TRBD2, 5 bases. CDR3 length equals 16 residues. Germline CDR1 and CDR2: SGHTA and FQGNSA. V lost 5 bases and J lost 4, with 21 bases in between. The CDR3 sequence: CASSPVSLAEVYEQYF. CDR3 nucleotides: TGTGCCAGCAGCCCCGTTTCCTTGGCGGAGGTGTACGAGCAGTACTTC.

The chain employs TRBV5-1 and TRBJ2-1, with 8 bases fitting TRBD1. The CDR3 has 15 amino acids. The germline CDR1 and CDR2 sequences are SGHRS and YFSETQ. V gave up 0 bases and J gave up 4 bases; unmatched junction bases: 3. This chain's CDR3 is CASSLGRGLYNEQFF. The CDR3 nucleotides read TGCGCCAGCAGCTTGGGCAGGGGGCTATACAATGAGCAGTTCTTC. Filled out from reference TRBV5-1 and TRBJ2-1, the complete variable domain reads KAGVTQTPRYLIKTRGQQVTLSCSPISGHRSVSWYQQTPGQGLQFLFEYFSETQRNKGNFPGRFSGRQFSNSRSEMNVSTLELGDSALYLCASSLGRGLYNEQFFGPGTRLTVL.

The chain combines TRBV9 with TRBJ2-5, with TRBD1 matching 7 bases. The trim removed 7 bases at V and 5 bases at J, leaving 11 bases unmatched. The CDR3 covers 14 residues. In germline, CDR1 is SGDLS, CDR2 YYNGEE. In DNA, the CDR3 is TGTGCCAGCGGAGACAGGGACCAGGGGGAGACCCAGTACTTC. Translation: CASGDRDQGETQYF.

This clonotype appeared many times. The chain carries TRBV7-2 and TRBJ1-5; 11 bases agree with TRBD1. Germline V gives CDR1 SGHTA, CDR2 FQGNSA. The CDR3 has 15 residues. The J segment lost 6 bases and the V segment lost 5 bases, leaving 6 bases of the junction unmatched. CDR3 loop: CASSNRDRGIQPQHF. DNA for the CDR3: TGTGCCAGCAGCAACCGGGACAGGGGGATTCAGCCCCAGCATTTT.

A few counts support this clonotype. This rearrangement joins TRBV6-1 to TRBJ2-7; D assignment may be TRBD1 or TRBD2 (5 bases each). The CDR3 covers 15 residues. Per germline, CDR1 MNHNS and CDR2 SASEGT. With 8 bases removed from V and 7 bases from J, the gap between germline ends came to 24 bases. Written as DNA, the CDR3 is TGTGCCAGCCTCACGGATCCCAGGGAGTTTTGGGAGCAGTACTTC. Translated, it gives CASLTDPREFWEQYF.

The sample holds many counts of this clonotype. The chain employs TRBV4-3 and TRBJ1-2; D gene unclear. This CDR3 has 14 amino acids. Trimming took 0 bases from V and 6 from J, leaving 11 bases between them. Germline V gives CDR1 LGHNA, CDR2 YSLEER. CDR3 nucleotide sequence: TGCGCCAGCAGCCAAGATGGGTTCGGGGATGGCTACACCTTC. It encodes CASSQDGFGDGYTF.

In its sample, this clonotype was seen many times. This chain links TRBV7-8 with TRBJ2-7; 8 bases fit TRBD2. The J segment lost 7 bases and the V segment lost 5 bases, leaving 13 bases of the junction unmatched. Germline assignment: CDR1 SGHVS and CDR2 FQNEAQ. The CDR3 spans 15 residues. In DNA, the CDR3 is TGTGCCAGCAGCCCAGCTGGCGGGAGGACGGGGGAGCAGTACTTC. This codes for CASSPAGGRTGEQYF.

This clonotype showed up just a few times. The rearrangement uses TRBV29-1 and TRBJ1-1, with D possibly being TRBD1 (5 bases). This CDR3 has 13 amino acids. The V and J ends lost 1 base and 4 bases respectively, with 10 bases between them. Germline assignment: CDR1 SQVTM and CDR2 ANQGSEA. The CDR3 spells CSVEGGEATEAFF. The DNA for the CDR3 is TGCAGCGTTGAAGGGGGGGAGGCCACTGAAGCTTTCTTT. Using reference TRBV29-1 and TRBJ1-1 for the parts outside the CDR3, the full variable domain is SAVISQKPSRDICQRGTSLTIQCQVDSQVTMMFWYRQQPGQSLTLIATANQGSEATYESGFVIDKFPISRPNLTFSTLTVSNMSPEDSSIYLCSVEGGEATEAFFGQGTRLTVV.

This clonotype has only a few counts. This chain joins TRBV11-2 and TRBJ2-3; D remains unclear. The CDR3 consists of 15 residues. Germline V lookup: CDR1 SGHAT, CDR2 FQNNGV. V lost 5 bases and J 0 bases, leaving 12 bases between the germline ends. Written as DNA, the CDR3 is TGTGCCAGCAGCCGGAAGAGCTTTAGCACAGATACGCAGTATTTT. Translated, it gives CASSRKSFSTDTQYF.

Worth noting for this clonotype: A much larger clone differs by one base, so this may be a read error. V is TRBV9 and J is TRBJ2-2; TRBD2 agrees at 14 bases. The CDR3 loop spans 18 amino acids. Germline-derived CDR1 and CDR2 are SGDLS and YYNGEE. V was clipped by 5 bases and J by 1 base; unmatched bases: 7. The CDR3 DNA is TGTGCCAGCAGGGGAATGGGGACTAGCGGGGGGAACACCGGGGAGCTGTTTTTT. Translating it yields CASRGMGTSGGNTGELFF.

This clonotype has more than one count but fewer than ten. The CDR3 bases are TGTGCCAGCAGCTTATGGAGGAGGTCGGTCGCAGATACGCAGTATTTT. Translating it yields CASSLWRRSVADTQYF. The chain recombines TRBV11-2 with TRBJ2-3, with D possibly being TRBD2 (5 bases). V lost 2 bases and J lost 4, with 16 bases in between. In germline, CDR1 is SGHAT, CDR2 FQNNGV. The length of the CDR3 is 16 residues.

The DNA for the CDR3 is TGTGCCAGTAGTAGGGCACCTTGGAATGAGCAGTTCTTC. It translates to CASSRAPWNEQFF. The chain is built from TRBV19 and TRBJ2-1; D uncertain. Trimming stripped 4 bases from V and 7 bases from J, with 11 bases between. The CDR3 is 13 residues long. The V gene's germline CDR1 is LNHDA and CDR2 SQIVND (reference sequence).

In its sample, this clonotype was seen once. The chain has TRBV9 and TRBJ1-1; no definite D call. The CDR3 has 14 amino acids. V dropped 2 bases and J dropped 0 bases, with 8 bases sitting between them. The V gene's germline CDR1 is SGDLS and CDR2 YYNGEE. CDR3 loop: CASSVTIMNTEAFF. CDR3 DNA sequence: TGTGCCAGCAGCGTCACGATCATGAACACTGAAGCTTTCTTT.

The J gene is TRBJ2-1, the V gene TRBV7-3, with 7 bases fitting TRBD1. The CDR3 is made up of 16 amino acids. Germline CDR1 reads SGHTA; CDR2 reads FQGTGA. J was trimmed by 4 bases and V by 5 bases; bases with no gene match: 11. The DNA for the CDR3 is TGTGCCAGCAGCCAGTATTCGGGGACAGCTTACAATGAGCAGTTCTTC. Translation: CASSQYSGTAYNEQFF.